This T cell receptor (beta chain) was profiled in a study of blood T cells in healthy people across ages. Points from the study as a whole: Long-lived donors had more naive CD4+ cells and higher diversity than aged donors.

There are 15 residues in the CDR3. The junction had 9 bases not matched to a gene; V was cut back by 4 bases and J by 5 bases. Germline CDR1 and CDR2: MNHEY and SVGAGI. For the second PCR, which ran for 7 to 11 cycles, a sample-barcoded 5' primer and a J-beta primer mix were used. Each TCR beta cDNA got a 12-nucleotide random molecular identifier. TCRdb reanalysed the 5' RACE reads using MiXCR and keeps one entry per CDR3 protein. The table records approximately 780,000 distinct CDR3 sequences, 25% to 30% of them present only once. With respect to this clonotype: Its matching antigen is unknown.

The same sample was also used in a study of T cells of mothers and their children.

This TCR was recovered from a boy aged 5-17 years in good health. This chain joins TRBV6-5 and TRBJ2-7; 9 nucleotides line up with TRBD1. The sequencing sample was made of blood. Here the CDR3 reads CASSSPGTGRDEQYF. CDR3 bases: TGTGCCAGCAGTTCCCCCGGGACAGGGCGGGACGAGCAGTACTTC.